This TCR beta chain comes out of a study of T cell repertoires in cytomegalovirus infection. This clonotype has a count of ten or more. The antigen remains undetermined. There are 15 residues in the CDR3. Trimming removed 2 bases at V and 6 bases at J, with 16 bases between. The germline V gene has CDR1 LNHDA and CDR2 SQIVND (reference sequence). TCRdb passed the reads through MiXCR, listing each CDR3 protein once. The sample consists of about 52,000 distinct CDR3 sequences, around 20% of them appearing once. V and J are TRBV19 and TRBJ1-1; D not resolved. This sequence was found in a human donor in good health (CMV status not recorded). Some clones in this sample may be carry-over from other donors' samples. The sample here was CD8+ T cells from cultured PBMCs, taken from culture after CMV antigen stimulation. This chain's CDR3 is CASSISLTSGSEAFF. DNA of the CDR3: TGTGCCAGTAGTATAAGTTTGACGTCGGGGTCTGAAGCTTTCTTT. The whole variable domain, filled in from reference TRBV19 and TRBJ1-1, reads DGGITQSPKYLFRKEGQNVTLSCEQNLNHDAMYWYRQDPGQGLRLIYYSQIVNDFQKGDIAEGYSVSREKKESFPLTVTSAQKNPTAFYLCASSISLTSGSEAFFGQGTRLTVV.